This is a list of T cell receptor beta chains from one sample in a study of T cells in Graves' hyperthyroidism and ophthalmopathy. Each CDR3 protein gets one entry after TCRdb re-called the multiplex PCR reads with MiXCR. The sample shows 610,000 or so distinct CDR3 sequences, about half of them seen only once. The sequencing sample was made of peripheral blood or thyroid tissue (not recorded which). The receptors originated from a woman in her late teens or twenties with Graves' hyperthyroidism. Each CDR3 is given with its conserved first and last residue. Fields, in order: J gene, D gene, clone size, V gene, CDR3 protein, CDR3 DNA. The D gene is left open where the match is weak. Size tells how often a clone was seen (once, few, many) or the class of an expanded clone, and some rows leave it out.

TRBJ1-3	-	many	TRBV5-1	CASSLALGELDTIYF	TGCGCCAGCAGCTTGGCCTTAGGGGAATTAGACACCATATATTTT
TRBJ2-2	-	many	TRBV11-3	CASSLVRGRQTNTGELFF	TGTGCCAGCAGCTTAGTTCGGGGTCGGCAAACGAACACCGGGGAGCTGTTTTTT
TRBJ1-1	-	-	TRBV6-5	CASSYSTEPAFF	TGTGCCAGCAGTTACTCGACAGAACCGGCTTTCTTT
TRBJ2-5	TRBD2	-	TRBV24-1	CATSELASGSGETQYF	TGTGCCACCAGTGAGTTGGCTAGCGGGAGTGGGGAGACCCAGTACTTC
TRBJ1-1	-	-	TRBV29-1	CSFRENTEAFF	TGCAGTTTCAGGGAGAACACTGAAGCTTTCTTT
TRBJ1-2	-	many	TRBV2	CARQRDYGYTF	TGTGCCAGACAGAGAGACTATGGCTACACCTTC
TRBJ1-5	-	-	TRBV27	CASIRGSQPQHF	TGTGCCAGCATTCGTGGGAGTCAGCCCCAGCATTTT
TRBJ2-7	TRBD2	-	TRBV12-3/TRBV12-4	CASSRYGGVSSYEQYF	TGTGCCAGCAGCCGTTATGGGGGGGTTAGCTCCTACGAGCAGTACTTC
TRBJ2-1	-	-	TRBV12-3/TRBV12-4	CASSAHDEQFF	TGTGCCAGCAGCGCCCACGATGAGCAGTTCTTC
TRBJ2-7	TRBD1	few	TRBV6-2/TRBV6-3	CASIDRGDEQYF	TGTGCCAGCATTGACAGGGGGGACGAGCAGTACTTC
TRBJ2-3	TRBD2	few	TRBV29-1	CSVEPGGPDTQYF	TGCAGCGTTGAGCCGGGAGGACCCGATACGCAGTATTTT
TRBJ2-2	-	-	TRBV4-1	CASSHRHRDSNTGELFF	TGCGCCAGCAGCCACCGCCACCGGGATTCGAACACCGGGGAGCTGTTTTTT
TRBJ2-7	-	-	TRBV13	CASTRTAPYEQYF	TGTGCCAGCACCCGGACAGCACCCTACGAGCAGTACTTC
TRBJ2-2	-	once	TRBV7-8	CASSLLQGGLWGNTGELFF	TGTGCCAGCAGCTTACTTCAGGGGGGGCTCTGGGGGAACACCGGGGAGCTGTTTTTT
TRBJ1-3	-	few	TRBV14	CASSQVKGSGNTIYF	TGTGCCAGCAGCCAAGTTAAAGGCTCTGGAAACACCATATATTTT
TRBJ1-1	-	-	TRBV20-1	CSYDPWMRAEAFF	TGCAGTTACGACCCGTGGATGCGTGCTGAAGCTTTCTTT
TRBJ1-5	TRBD1	-	TRBV27	CASSYDRDDQPQHF	TGTGCCAGCAGCTACGACAGGGACGATCAGCCCCAGCATTTT
TRBJ2-6	TRBD1	many	TRBV15	CATSGTGVGANVLTF	TGTGCCACCAGCGGAACAGGGGTGGGGGCCAACGTCCTGACTTTC
TRBJ2-7	TRBD1	-	TRBV9	CASSGGPGTGGMEYF	TGTGCCAGCAGCGGAGGCCCTGGGACAGGGGGGATGGAGTACTTC
TRBJ2-2	-	many	TRBV5-6	CASSITAYQTGELFF	TGTGCCAGCAGCATAACAGCGTACCAAACCGGGGAGCTGTTTTTT
TRBJ2-3	TRBD2	many	TRBV29-1	CSVGSSGRTDTQYF	TGCAGCGTGGGTTCTAGCGGGAGAACCGATACGCAGTATTTT
TRBJ2-4	-	-	TRBV29-1	CSVQDSRGVDIQYF	TGCAGCGTTCAGGACAGCCGAGGGGTGGACATTCAGTACTTC
TRBJ2-5	-	many	TRBV7-9	CASSFPGAETQYF	TGTGCCAGCTCATTCCCAGGGGCTGAGACCCAGTACTTC
TRBJ1-3	TRBD1	many	TRBV7-9	CASSPSAGTGAGNTIYF	TGTGCCAGCAGCCCTTCGGCCGGGACAGGGGCTGGAAACACCATATATTTT
TRBJ2-5	TRBD2	many	TRBV5-1	CASSYQAGVETQYF	TGCGCCAGCAGCTACCAGGCGGGAGTAGAGACCCAGTACTTC
TRBJ2-7	-	-	TRBV4-2	CASSQDYRERYEQYF	TGTGCCAGCAGCCAAGATTATCGTGAACGGTACGAGCAGTACTTC
TRBJ2-1	TRBD2	many	TRBV7-2	CASSPYRLAGGHDNEQFF	TGTGCCAGCAGCCCCTACCGACTAGCGGGAGGGCATGACAATGAGCAGTTCTTC
TRBJ1-2	-	-	TRBV6-5	CASSYRGANTF	TGTGCCAGCAGTTACAGGGGAGCTAACACCTTC
TRBJ1-2	-	many	TRBV29-1	CSATGILGYTF	TGCAGCGCCACAGGGATACTTGGCTACACCTTC
TRBJ2-7	-	few	TRBV27	CASSYLGHEQYF	TGTGCCAGCAGTTACCTCGGGCACGAGCAGTACTTC
TRBJ1-5	-	-	TRBV7-8	CASRLGEGDNQPQHF	TGTGCCAGCAGACTAGGGGAGGGGGATAATCAGCCCCAGCATTTT
TRBJ1-2	TRBD1	many	TRBV4-1	CASSLGQLNYGYTF	TGCGCCAGCAGCCTGGGACAGCTTAACTATGGCTACACCTTC
TRBJ1-2	-	-	TRBV29-1	CSLGGTSLTHGYTF	TGCAGCTTAGGTGGGACCTCCCTTACTCATGGCTACACCTTC
TRBJ1-2	-	many	TRBV12-5	CASGSWGVREGYTF	TGTGCTAGTGGTTCCTGGGGAGTTAGAGAAGGCTACACCTTC
TRBJ2-5	-	-	TRBV5-1	CASSLAEGTQYF	TGCGCCAGCAGCTTGGCAGAGGGGACCCAGTACTTC
TRBJ2-1	TRBD2	few	TRBV7-2	CASSEGSGLAFHEQFF	TGTGCCAGCAGTGAGGGAAGCGGACTAGCTTTCCATGAGCAGTTCTTC
TRBJ2-2	TRBD2	-	TRBV2	CASSVLAGGPTITGELFF	TGTGCCAGCAGTGTCCTAGCGGGAGGGCCGACGATCACCGGGGAGCTGTTTTTT
TRBJ2-7	TRBD2	many	TRBV7-3	CASSPRVGLAGEQYF	TGTGCCAGCAGCCCGCGTGTCGGACTAGCGGGTGAGCAGTACTTC
TRBJ2-2	-	many	TRBV7-7	CASSLSGIDGELFF	TGTGCCAGCAGCTTATCCGGGATCGACGGGGAGCTGTTTTTT
TRBJ1-5	-	-	TRBV6-1	CAIGDRRFGQPQHF	TGTGCCATCGGTGACAGGCGCTTCGGGCAGCCCCAGCATTTT
TRBJ2-7	TRBD1	-	TRBV7-8	CASSPYRQGSNEQYF	TGTGCCAGCAGCCCGTATAGACAGGGATCCAATGAGCAGTACTTC
TRBJ1-5	TRBD1	-	TRBV7-2	CASSFRTGLNQPQHF	TGTGCCAGCAGTTTCCGGACAGGGCTGAATCAGCCCCAGCATTTT
TRBJ2-3	TRBD2	many	TRBV2	CASSGGRASDTQYF	TGTGCCAGCAGTGGAGGGAGGGCATCAGATACGCAGTATTTT
TRBJ1-6	-	many	TRBV11-2	CASSLPDNSPLHF	TGTGCCAGCAGCTTACCGGATAATTCACCCCTCCACTTT
TRBJ2-7	-	many	TRBV6-6	CASSSLGSTEQYF	TGTGCCAGCAGTTCTCTCGGTTCGACTGAGCAGTACTTC
TRBJ1-1	-	-	TRBV19	CATNEAFF	TGTGCCACCAACGAAGCTTTCTTT
TRBJ2-7	-	many	TRBV10-3	CAISDSFGAQREYF	TGTGCCATCAGTGATAGCTTCGGGGCCCAACGTGAGTACTTC